This T cell receptor beta chain emerged from a study of vaccination and CD4 T cells after COVID-19. Germline CDR1 and CDR2: SGHTA and FQGNSA. V shed 4 bases, J shed 6 bases, and the junction held 6 bases outside the gene matches. The CDR3 runs 13 residues. Noted treatment: roughly ten-day PBMC culture with coronavirus spike peptide pools or control peptides (ViraFEST assay). One should note that the unexposed donor's CD4+ T cells were collected before the COVID-19 pandemic (2011-2018). To note about this clonotype: The antigen remains undetermined.

The Oncomine TCR Beta short-read assay generated sequence data from the DNA of cultured CD4+ T cells. TCRdb processed the PCR reads anew with MiXCR; each CDR3 protein has one entry. The sample lists thousands of distinct CDR3 sequences, 40% to 60% seen once, with roughly 17% in the top ten. The chain is built from TRBV7-2 and TRBJ2-7; 7 bases align to TRBD1. Sequenced material: CD4+ T cells from blood, cultured in vitro. The clonotype comes from a human donor in good health. The CDR3 region is CASSSTTGVEQYF. The CDR3 nucleotides are TGTGCCAGCAGCTCGACAACAGGGGTCGAGCAGTACTTC.